This entry features one TCR beta chain sequence. The sample is drawn from a study of T cell responses to AZD1222 COVID-19 vaccine. The table came from immunoSEQ multiplex PCR; TCRdb's copy has only in-frame clones and leaves some out. The sample includes 150,000 or so clones, 75% to 95% seen only once; the top ten take approximately 1.5%. The CDR3 is 17 amino acids. V lost 5 bases and J lost 6; bases outside the gene matches: 12. CDR1 and CDR2 from the germline V gene are SGHNT and YENEEA. This chain joins TRBV11-3 and TRBJ2-1, with 11 positions matching TRBD2. The receptor comes from an adult in good health. The sample here was peripheral blood, taken on day 0 of AZD1222 vaccination. CDR3 nucleotides: TGTGCCAGCAGCCCTAGGACTAGCGGGTTACCCAGCAATGAGCAGTTCTTC. Amino acid sequence: CASSPRTSGLPSNEQFF.